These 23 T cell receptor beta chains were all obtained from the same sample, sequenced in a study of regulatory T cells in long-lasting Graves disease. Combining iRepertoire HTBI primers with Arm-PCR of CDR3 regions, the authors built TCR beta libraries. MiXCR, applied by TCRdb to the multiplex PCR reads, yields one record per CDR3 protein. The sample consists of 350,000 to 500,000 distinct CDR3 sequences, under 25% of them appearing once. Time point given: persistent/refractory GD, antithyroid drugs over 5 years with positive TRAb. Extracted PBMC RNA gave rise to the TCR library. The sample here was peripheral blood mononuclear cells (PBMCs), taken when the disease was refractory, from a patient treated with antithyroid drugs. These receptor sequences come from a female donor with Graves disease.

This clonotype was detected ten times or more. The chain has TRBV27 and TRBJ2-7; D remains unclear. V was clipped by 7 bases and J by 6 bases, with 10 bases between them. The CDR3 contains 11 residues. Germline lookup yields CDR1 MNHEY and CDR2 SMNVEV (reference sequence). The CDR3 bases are TGTGCCAGCACCTCAGGCCTCGAGCAGTACTTC. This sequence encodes CASTSGLEQYF.

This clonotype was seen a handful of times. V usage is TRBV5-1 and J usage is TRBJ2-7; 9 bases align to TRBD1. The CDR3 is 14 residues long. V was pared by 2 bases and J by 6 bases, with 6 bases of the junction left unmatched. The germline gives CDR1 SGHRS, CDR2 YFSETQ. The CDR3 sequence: CASSLTGGGGEQYF. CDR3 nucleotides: TGCGCCAGCAGCTTAACAGGGGGCGGGGGCGAGCAGTACTTC.

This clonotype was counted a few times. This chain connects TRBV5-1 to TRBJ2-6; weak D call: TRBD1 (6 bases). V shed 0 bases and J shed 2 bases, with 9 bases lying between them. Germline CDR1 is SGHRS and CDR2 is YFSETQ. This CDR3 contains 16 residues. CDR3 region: CASSLVGGPGANVLTF. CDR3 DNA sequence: TGCGCCAGCAGCTTGGTTGGGGGCCCTGGGGCCAACGTCCTGACTTTC.

CDR3 residues: CASSPERNTGELFF. In DNA form, the CDR3 reads TGTGCCAGCAGCCCGGAGCGGAACACCGGGGAGCTGTTTTTT. This rearrangement joins TRBV5-4 to TRBJ2-2; D remains unclear. The CDR3 length is 14 residues. Germline loops: CDR1 SGHNT, CDR2 YYREEE (reference sequence). V was trimmed by 4 bases and J by 1 base, leaving 8 bases between them.

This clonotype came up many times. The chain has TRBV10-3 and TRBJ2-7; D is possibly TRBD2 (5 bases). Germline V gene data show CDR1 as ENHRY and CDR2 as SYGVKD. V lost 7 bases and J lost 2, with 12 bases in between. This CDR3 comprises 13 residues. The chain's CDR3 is CAIKEAGPYEQYF. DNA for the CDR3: TGTGCCATCAAGGAGGCCGGACCCTACGAGCAGTACTTC.

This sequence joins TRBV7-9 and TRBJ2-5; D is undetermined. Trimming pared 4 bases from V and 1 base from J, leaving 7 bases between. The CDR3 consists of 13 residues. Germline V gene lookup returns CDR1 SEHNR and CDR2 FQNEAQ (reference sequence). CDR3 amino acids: CASSYSAQETQYF. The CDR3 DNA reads TGTGCCAGCAGCTACTCAGCCCAAGAGACCCAGTACTTC.

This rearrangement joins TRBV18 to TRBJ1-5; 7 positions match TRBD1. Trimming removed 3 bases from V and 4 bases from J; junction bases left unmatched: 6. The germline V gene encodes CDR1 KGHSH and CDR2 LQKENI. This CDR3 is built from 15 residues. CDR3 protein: CASSPTTGDNQPQHF. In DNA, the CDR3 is TGTGCCAGCTCACCGACAACAGGGGATAATCAGCCCCAGCATTTT.

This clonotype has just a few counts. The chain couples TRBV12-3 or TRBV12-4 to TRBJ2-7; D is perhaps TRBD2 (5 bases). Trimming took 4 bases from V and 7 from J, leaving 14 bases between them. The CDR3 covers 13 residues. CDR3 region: CASSSPSLVEQYF. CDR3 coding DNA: TGTGCCAGCAGTTCCCCCTCACTAGTGGAGCAGTACTTC.

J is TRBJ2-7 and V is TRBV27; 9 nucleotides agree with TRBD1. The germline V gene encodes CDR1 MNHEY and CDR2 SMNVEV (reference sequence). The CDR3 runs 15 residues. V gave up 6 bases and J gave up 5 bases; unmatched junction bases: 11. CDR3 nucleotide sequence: TGTGCCAGCAGACCTATCCGGACAGGGGACAACGAGCAGTACTTC. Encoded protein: CASRPIRTGDNEQYF.

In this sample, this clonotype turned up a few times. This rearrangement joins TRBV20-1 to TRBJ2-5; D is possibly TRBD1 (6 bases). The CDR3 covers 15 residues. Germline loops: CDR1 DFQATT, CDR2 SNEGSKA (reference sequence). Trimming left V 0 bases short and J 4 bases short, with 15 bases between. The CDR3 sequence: CSARDFHRVGETQYF. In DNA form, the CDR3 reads TGCAGTGCTAGAGATTTTCACAGGGTCGGAGAGACCCAGTACTTC.

The CDR3 DNA reads as TGTGCCAGCTCGGAGGGACTGAACAATGAGCAGTTCTTC. Its protein is CASSEGLNNEQFF. The gene calls are TRBV12-3 or TRBV12-4 and TRBJ2-1, with D possibly TRBD2 on 6 matching bases. This CDR3 contains 13 residues. V lost 8 bases to trimming and J lost 5 bases, with 13 bases between them.

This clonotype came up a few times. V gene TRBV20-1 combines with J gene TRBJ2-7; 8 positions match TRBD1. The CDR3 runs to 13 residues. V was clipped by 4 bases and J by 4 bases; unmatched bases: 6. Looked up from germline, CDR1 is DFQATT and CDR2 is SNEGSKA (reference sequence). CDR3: CSAKTGVVYEQYF. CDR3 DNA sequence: TGCAGTGCTAAGACAGGGGTCGTTTACGAGCAGTACTTC.

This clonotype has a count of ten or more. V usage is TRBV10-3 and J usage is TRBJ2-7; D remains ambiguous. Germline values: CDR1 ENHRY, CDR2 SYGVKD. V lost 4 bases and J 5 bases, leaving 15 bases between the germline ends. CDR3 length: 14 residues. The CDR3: CAISVAASVDEQYF. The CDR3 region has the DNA TGTGCCATCAGTGTGGCGGCCTCAGTCGACGAGCAGTACTTC.

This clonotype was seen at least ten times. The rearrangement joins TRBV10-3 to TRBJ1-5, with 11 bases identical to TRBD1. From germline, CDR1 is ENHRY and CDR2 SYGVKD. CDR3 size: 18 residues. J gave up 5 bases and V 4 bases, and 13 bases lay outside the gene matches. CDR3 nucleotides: TGTGCCATCAGTGCGCGTCCCGGACAGGGGGCGTCTGATCAGCCCCAGCATTTT. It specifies CAISARPGQGASDQPQHF.

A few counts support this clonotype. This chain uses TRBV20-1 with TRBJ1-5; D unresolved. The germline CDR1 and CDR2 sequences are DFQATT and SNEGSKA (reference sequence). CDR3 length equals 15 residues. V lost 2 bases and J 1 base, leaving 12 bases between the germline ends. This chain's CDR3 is CSARNRTRSNQPQHF. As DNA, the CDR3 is TGCAGTGCTAGAAATCGGACGAGGAGCAATCAGCCCCAGCATTTT.

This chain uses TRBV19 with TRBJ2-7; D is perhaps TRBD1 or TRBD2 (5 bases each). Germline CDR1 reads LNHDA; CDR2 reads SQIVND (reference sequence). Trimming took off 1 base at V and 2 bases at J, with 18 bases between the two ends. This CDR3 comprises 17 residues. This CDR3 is CASSIASTGTSAYEQYF. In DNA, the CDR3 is TGTGCCAGTAGTATAGCCTCCACCGGGACGTCAGCCTACGAGCAGTACTTC.

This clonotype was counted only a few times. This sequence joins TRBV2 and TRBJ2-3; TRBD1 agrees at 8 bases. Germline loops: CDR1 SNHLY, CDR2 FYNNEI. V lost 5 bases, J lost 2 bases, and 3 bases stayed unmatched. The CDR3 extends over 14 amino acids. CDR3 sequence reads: CASSRDRNTDTQYF. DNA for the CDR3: TGTGCCAGCAGTCGGGACAGGAACACAGATACGCAGTATTTT.

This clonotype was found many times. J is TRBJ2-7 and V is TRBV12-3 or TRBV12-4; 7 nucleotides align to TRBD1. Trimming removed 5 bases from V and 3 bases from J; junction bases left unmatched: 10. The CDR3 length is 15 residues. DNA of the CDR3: TGTGCCAGCAGTAGCCCGACAGGGTCAGGCTACGAGCAGTACTTC. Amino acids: CASSSPTGSGYEQYF.

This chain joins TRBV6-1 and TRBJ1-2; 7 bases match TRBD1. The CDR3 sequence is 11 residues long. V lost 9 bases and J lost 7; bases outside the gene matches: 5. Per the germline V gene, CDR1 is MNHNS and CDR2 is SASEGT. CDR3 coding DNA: TGTGCCAGTAGGGACAGCTTTGGCTACACCTTC. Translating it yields CASRDSFGYTF.

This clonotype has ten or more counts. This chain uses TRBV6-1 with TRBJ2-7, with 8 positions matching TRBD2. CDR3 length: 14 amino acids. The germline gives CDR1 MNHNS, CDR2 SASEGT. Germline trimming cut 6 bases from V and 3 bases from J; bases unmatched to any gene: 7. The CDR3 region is CASSRAGVIYEQYF. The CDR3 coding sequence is TGTGCCAGCAGCCGAGCGGGAGTCATCTACGAGCAGTACTTC.

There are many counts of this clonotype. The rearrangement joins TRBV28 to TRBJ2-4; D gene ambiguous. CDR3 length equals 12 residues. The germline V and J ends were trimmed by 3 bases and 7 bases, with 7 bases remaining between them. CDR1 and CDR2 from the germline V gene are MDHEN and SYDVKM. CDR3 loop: CASSFSANIQYF. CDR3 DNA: TGTGCCAGCAGTTTTTCCGCTAACATTCAGTACTTC.

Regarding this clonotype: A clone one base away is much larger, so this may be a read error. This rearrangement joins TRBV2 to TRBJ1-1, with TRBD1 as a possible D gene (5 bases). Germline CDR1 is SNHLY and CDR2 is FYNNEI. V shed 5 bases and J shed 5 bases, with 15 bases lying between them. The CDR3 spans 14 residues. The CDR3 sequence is CASSLGRVKTEAFF. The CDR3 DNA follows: TGTGCCAGCAGTCTCGGCAGGGTAAAAACTGAAGCTTTCTTT.

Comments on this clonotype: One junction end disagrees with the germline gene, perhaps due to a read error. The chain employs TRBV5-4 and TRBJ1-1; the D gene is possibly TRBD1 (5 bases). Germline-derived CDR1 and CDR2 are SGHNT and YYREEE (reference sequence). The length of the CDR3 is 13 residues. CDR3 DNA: TGTGCCGGCAGCTTGACAGACTCCACTGAAGCTTTCTTT. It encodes CAGSLTDSTEAFF.